In this sample, the clone carrying this T cell receptor (beta chain) turned up a few times. The CDR3 totals 15 residues. CDR1 is MNHNS, CDR2 SASEGT, per germline. Unmatched junction bases numbered 3, after V lost 4 bases and J lost 3 bases. This entry is derived from a study of metastatic and nonmetastatic thyroid tumors. TCRdb used MiXCR to call clones anew from the PCR reads. This sample has tens of thousands of clones; roughly 26% occur once, and the top ten carry 8% to 10%. The entire patient cohort was treatment-naive prior to thyroid surgery. This rearrangement joins TRBV6-1 to TRBJ2-3, with 11 positions matching TRBD2. This TCR derives from a female donor with papillary thyroid cancer or a benign thyroid nodule (not recorded which). Some clones in this sample may be carry-over from other donors' samples. Specimen: blood. CDR3 sequence reads: CASSAIAGGTDTQYF. In DNA form, the CDR3 reads TGTGCCAGCAGTGCTATAGCGGGGGGGACAGATACGCAGTATTTT.